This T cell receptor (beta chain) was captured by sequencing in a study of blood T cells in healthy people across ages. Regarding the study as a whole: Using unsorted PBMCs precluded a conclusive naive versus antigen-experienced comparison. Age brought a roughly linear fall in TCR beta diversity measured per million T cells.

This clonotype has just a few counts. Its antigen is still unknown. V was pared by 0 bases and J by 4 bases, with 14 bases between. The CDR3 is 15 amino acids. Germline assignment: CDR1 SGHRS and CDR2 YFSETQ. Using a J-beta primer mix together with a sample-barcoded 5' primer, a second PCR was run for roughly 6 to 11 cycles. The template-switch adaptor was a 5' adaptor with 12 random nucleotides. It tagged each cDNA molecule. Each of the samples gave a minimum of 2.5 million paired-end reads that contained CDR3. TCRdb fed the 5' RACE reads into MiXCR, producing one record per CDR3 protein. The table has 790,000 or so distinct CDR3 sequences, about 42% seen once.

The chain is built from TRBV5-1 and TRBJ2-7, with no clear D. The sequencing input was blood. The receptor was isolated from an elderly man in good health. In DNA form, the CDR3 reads TGCGCCAGCAGCTTGGGGAGCACGGGTCGGTACGAGCAGTACTTC. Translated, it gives CASSLGSTGRYEQYF.